This entry lists 30 T cell receptor beta chains sequenced from one sample in a study of cytomegalovirus exposure and HLA in healthy donors. In the PCR, 60 Vbeta and 13 Jbeta primers were used. TCRdb's table, derived via immunoSEQ multiplex PCR, lists solely in-frame clones and lacks some. The sample has about 190,000 clones, around 81% seen once. The sample was PBMCs. These receptors were collected from a woman between 50 and 59 years old in good health and CMV-seropositive.

V gene TRBV19 combines with J gene TRBJ1-2; D gene ambiguous. Trimming took 7 bases from V and 3 from J, leaving 21 bases between them. Germline values: CDR1 LNHDA, CDR2 SQIVND (reference sequence). The CDR3 contains 16 residues. CDR3 region: CASTPRVRERDYGYTF. CDR3 nucleotides: TGTGCCAGTACCCCCCGGGTTAGGGAGAGGGACTATGGCTACACCTTC.

The chain uses TRBV19 and TRBJ2-1; 11 bases fit TRBD2. In germline, CDR1 is LNHDA, CDR2 SQIVND (reference sequence). CDR3 length: 15 residues. Unmatched junction bases numbered 6, after V lost 5 bases and J lost 6 bases. CDR3 in DNA: TGTGCCAGTAGTTCACTAGCGGGGGCGATCAATGAGCAGTTCTTC. It codes for CASSSLAGAINEQFF.

This rearrangement joins TRBV11-2 to TRBJ1-2; TRBD1 aligns across 9 bases. V lost 5 bases to trimming and J lost 5 bases; unmatched junction nucleotides: 15. This CDR3 is built from 17 residues. The germline V gene encodes CDR1 SGHAT and CDR2 FQNNGV. The CDR3 loop reads CASSDDADRGLGYGYTF. The CDR3 DNA sequence: TGTGCCAGCAGCGACGACGCGGACAGGGGCCTAGGGTATGGCTACACCTTC.

This chain joins TRBV5-1 and TRBJ2-2; 7 bases line up with TRBD1. The junction had 8 bases not matched to a gene; V was cut back by 4 bases and J by 5 bases. In germline, CDR1 is SGHRS, CDR2 YFSETQ. This CDR3 has 15 amino acids. CDR3 residues: CASSPGQIETGELFF. DNA of the CDR3: TGCGCCAGCAGCCCGGGACAGATAGAGACCGGGGAGCTGTTTTTT.

This rearrangement joins TRBV6-5 to TRBJ2-5; a weak D match, TRBD1 (8 bases). Looked up from germline, CDR1 is MNHEY and CDR2 is SVGAGI. CDR3 length: 16 residues. The ends were cut back, 0 bases at V and 4 bases at J, with 15 bases in the middle. CDR3 bases: TGTGCCAGCAGTTACTCGAAGACAGGGGAGGGAGAGACCCAGTACTTC. It is translated as CASSYSKTGEGETQYF.

The chain links TRBV27 to TRBJ1-3, with 8 bases that match TRBD1. The germline CDR1 and CDR2 sequences are MNHEY and SMNVEV (reference sequence). The CDR3 has 14 amino acids. Trimming took 5 bases from V and 3 from J; bases not matched to a gene: 3. The CDR3, as DNA: TGTGCCAGCAGTCCAGGGACAGGTGGAAACACCATATATTTT. This gives the protein CASSPGTGGNTIYF.

This sequence joins TRBV6-1 and TRBJ1-2; the D is unclear. The CDR3 runs 15 residues. Trimming shortened V by 5 bases and J by 1 base, and 14 bases separated the two germline ends. Germline CDR1 is MNHNS and CDR2 is SASEGT. The CDR3 DNA reads as TGTGCCAGCAGTCCCCGTCTAGGTGGTAACTATGGCTACACCTTC. It yields the protein CASSPRLGGNYGYTF.

The chain couples TRBV11-2 to TRBJ2-7; the D gene is possibly TRBD2 (5 bases). V was cut by 1 base and J by 0 bases, with 19 bases left in between. The length of the CDR3 is 18 residues. The germline CDR1 and CDR2 sequences are SGHAT and FQNNGV. CDR3 sequence (DNA): TGTGCCAGCAGCTTAGTTTGGGGTACGGGGATAAGCTCCTACGAGCAGTACTTC. Amino acids: CASSLVWGTGISSYEQYF.

This clone was counted a few times. The chain is built from TRBV7-9 and TRBJ1-6, with D hard to call. Germline lookup yields CDR1 SEHNR and CDR2 FQNEAQ (reference sequence). The CDR3 covers 12 residues. The ends were cut back, 5 bases at V and 5 bases at J, with 4 bases in the middle. CDR3 sequence (DNA): TGTGCCAGCAGCCCCAATAATTCACCCCTCCACTTT. Protein sequence: CASSPNNSPLHF.

The chain recombines TRBV27 with TRBJ1-2, with 8 bases matching TRBD1. Germline loops: CDR1 MNHEY, CDR2 SMNVEV (reference sequence). The V and J ends lost 6 bases and 7 bases, in that order; junction bases with no gene match: 10. This CDR3 region has 14 residues. CDR3 sequence reads: CASSLVGTGSGYTF. In DNA form, the CDR3 reads TGTGCCAGCAGCCTAGTAGGGACAGGTAGTGGCTACACCTTC.

The rearrangement uses TRBV20-1 and TRBJ2-1, with D hard to call. Germline lookup yields CDR1 DFQATT and CDR2 SNEGSKA (reference sequence). Between the trimmed V and J ends, which lost 2 bases and 6 bases, there was a span of 5 bases. The CDR3 contains 11 residues. In DNA, the CDR3 is TGCAGTGCTAGACCATCCAATGAGCAGTTCTTC. Amino acid sequence: CSARPSNEQFF.

V gene TRBV5-5 combines with J gene TRBJ1-5; possible D gene TRBD1, 5 bases. The CDR3 is 14 amino acids. The germline V gene encodes CDR1 SGHKS and CDR2 YYEKEE (reference sequence). The germline V and J ends were trimmed by 2 bases and 2 bases, with 8 bases remaining between them. CDR3 sequence: CASSLSRGNQPQHF. The CDR3 nucleotides are TGTGCCAGCAGCTTATCCAGGGGCAATCAGCCCCAGCATTTT.

This clone came up once. The chain employs TRBV2 and TRBJ1-5; 7 bases map to TRBD1. Germline CDR1 is SNHLY and CDR2 is FYNNEI. This CDR3 region has 16 residues. V shed 5 bases and J 1 base; nucleotides not matched to a gene: 8. CDR3 sequence (DNA): TGTGCCAGCAGTCCCAGGGGGGTAATCAGCAATCAGCCCCAGCATTTT. Translation: CASSPRGVISNQPQHF.

This clone was found once. The CDR3 DNA is TGTGCCAGCAGTTGGGACAGGGCGGCTGAAGCTTTCTTT. Translating gives CASSWDRAAEAFF. V is TRBV6-1 and J is TRBJ1-1; 9 bases are a match to TRBD1. The germline gives CDR1 MNHNS, CDR2 SASEGT. Trimming took 5 bases from V and 6 from J; bases not matched to a gene: 4. This CDR3 contains 13 residues.

The J gene is TRBJ2-7, the V gene TRBV7-9, with D possibly matching TRBD1 (5 bases). The germline V and J ends were trimmed by 5 bases and 10 bases, with 12 bases remaining between them. The CDR3 length is 11 residues. Germline lookup yields CDR1 SEHNR and CDR2 FQNEAQ (reference sequence). The CDR3 loop is CASSTGNSQYF. In DNA, the CDR3 is TGTGCCAGCAGCACAGGAAACAGCCAGTACTTC.

The chain joins TRBV10-3 to TRBJ2-3; D is perhaps TRBD1 (5 bases). The CDR3 runs 15 residues. Between the trimmed V and J ends, which lost 6 bases and 4 bases, there was a span of 17 bases. Per germline, CDR1 ENHRY and CDR2 SYGVKD. CDR3 amino acids: CAIRPLGGAADTQYF. CDR3 nucleotides: TGTGCCATCAGGCCCCTGGGTGGGGCCGCAGATACGCAGTATTTT.

This clone was observed a few times. The V and J genes are TRBV6-5 and TRBJ1-6; D unresolved. CDR1 and CDR2 (germline): MNHEY, SVGAGI. This CDR3 is 14 amino acids long. The V end was cut by 8 bases, the J end by 9 bases, with 17 bases between. The CDR3, as DNA: TGTGCCAGCTGGGCAGAATTTGAAGGTTCACCCCTCCACTTT. Protein sequence: CASWAEFEGSPLHF.

The chain recombines TRBV5-1 with TRBJ2-7; 7 bases map to TRBD1. J lost 6 bases, V lost 7 bases, and 7 bases had no gene match. The germline V gene encodes CDR1 SGHRS and CDR2 YFSETQ. The CDR3 runs to 12 residues. The DNA of the CDR3 is TGCGCCAGCGGCCGACAGGGCAGCGAGCAGTACTTC. Its protein product is CASGRQGSEQYF.

The V gene is TRBV11-3, the J gene TRBJ2-7, with TRBD1 matching over 7 bases. Germline V CDR1 and CDR2: SGHNT, YENEEA. V lost 1 base, J lost 3 bases, and 3 bases stayed unmatched. The CDR3 spans 14 residues. The CDR3 is CASSLGRDSYEQYF. The CDR3, as DNA: TGTGCCAGCAGCTTAGGTAGGGACAGCTACGAGCAGTACTTC.

The rearrangement uses TRBV5-5 and TRBJ1-5; D is perhaps TRBD1 (5 bases). Per the germline V gene, CDR1 is SGHKS and CDR2 is YYEKEE (reference sequence). This CDR3 comprises 16 residues. V was shortened by 4 bases and J by 7 bases, with 21 bases between the two germline ends. CDR3: CASSGGVGGAGQPQHF. In DNA, the CDR3 is TGTGCCAGCAGCGGGGGGGTCGGGGGAGCGGGACAGCCCCAGCATTTT.

This clone was counted a single time. The chain links TRBV9 to TRBJ1-3; possible D gene TRBD1, 6 bases. Germline assignment: CDR1 SGDLS and CDR2 YYNGEE. CDR3 length: 14 amino acids. V lost 4 bases and J lost 2, with 10 bases in between. CDR3 protein: CASSLQGTGNTIYF. In nucleotides, the CDR3 is TGTGCCAGCAGCCTTCAGGGGACTGGAAACACCATATATTTT.

The V gene is TRBV9, the J gene TRBJ1-1, with TRBD1 matching over 7 bases. The CDR3 runs 15 residues. Germline CDR1 reads SGDLS; CDR2 reads YYNGEE. After removal of 2 bases from V and 2 bases from J, the junction contained 6 bases not matched to a gene. In DNA, the CDR3 is TGTGCCAGCAGCGTCGGGACAGAGGGAAACACTGAAGCTTTCTTT. This gives the protein CASSVGTEGNTEAFF.

This chain uses TRBV7-2 with TRBJ1-1, with no clear D. From germline, CDR1 is SGHTA and CDR2 FQGNSA. CDR3 length: 14 residues. Trimming cost V 1 base and J 3 bases, with 9 bases left between them. CDR3 loop: CASSLDQSDTEAFF. The CDR3 coding sequence is TGTGCCAGCAGCTTAGACCAGAGCGACACTGAAGCTTTCTTT.

The V gene is TRBV7-6, the J gene TRBJ2-1; perhaps TRBD2 as D (6 bases). The CDR3 covers 15 residues. Deletions cut 0 bases from V and 6 bases from J, with 12 bases between. In germline, CDR1 is SGHVS, CDR2 FNYEAQ. Here the CDR3 DNA reads TGTGCCAGCAGCTTAGCCCCGGGAGCCCCCAATGAGCAGTTCTTC. It codes for CASSLAPGAPNEQFF.

The chain carries TRBV28 and TRBJ1-1; D possibly corresponds to TRBD1 (5 bases). Per the germline V gene, CDR1 is MDHEN and CDR2 is SYDVKM. The CDR3 is made up of 13 amino acids. Trimming left V 4 bases short and J 6 bases short, with 12 bases between. The CDR3 here is CASSYGGVSEAFF. CDR3 in DNA: TGTGCCAGCAGTTATGGGGGGGTATCTGAAGCTTTCTTT.

V is TRBV11-2 and J is TRBJ1-1, with 7 bases that match TRBD1. Germline values: CDR1 SGHAT, CDR2 FQNNGV. V was pared by 1 base and J by 5 bases, with 7 bases of the junction left unmatched. The CDR3 is 15 residues long. CDR3 DNA sequence: TGTGCCAGCAGCTTAGGAGGGGGCCCAGGGACTGAAGCTTTCTTT. It codes for CASSLGGGPGTEAFF.

The chain recombines TRBV15 with TRBJ2-3; 9 bases are shared with TRBD1. Germline V gene sequence: CDR1 LNHNV, CDR2 YYDKDF (reference sequence). This CDR3 region has 13 residues. V dropped 8 bases and J dropped 6; count of bases not matched to a gene: 6. The CDR3 here is CATRRTGEDTQYF. Here the CDR3 DNA reads TGTGCCACCCGACGGACAGGGGAGGATACGCAGTATTTT.

The chain carries TRBV6-6 and TRBJ1-5, with D perhaps TRBD1 (5 bases). V was trimmed by 8 bases and J by 0 bases, leaving 17 bases between them. The CDR3 totals 16 residues. Germline V CDR1 and CDR2: MNHNY, SVGAGI (reference sequence). In DNA form, the CDR3 reads TGTGCCAGCTATAATCAGGGTCTTAATAGCAATCAGCCCCAGCATTTT. This encodes CASYNQGLNSNQPQHF.

The V call is TRBV18, the J call TRBJ2-5; TRBD1 agrees at 9 bases. Germline V gene data show CDR1 as KGHSH and CDR2 as LQKENI. The CDR3 loop spans 16 amino acids. V gave up 4 bases and J gave up 4 bases; unmatched junction bases: 10. This CDR3 is CASSRRPGQGGETQYF. The CDR3, as DNA: TGTGCCAGCTCACGACGGCCGGGACAGGGTGGAGAGACCCAGTACTTC. Based on the CDR3 plus reference TRBV18 and TRBJ2-5, the full variable domain is NAGVMQNPRHLVRRRGQEARLRCSPMKGHSHVYWYRQLPEEGLKFMVYLQKENIIDESGMPKERFSAEFPKEGPSILRIQQVVRGDSAAYFCASSRRPGQGGETQYFGPGTRLLVL.

The rearrangement links TRBV4-3 to TRBJ1-5, with D unresolved. This CDR3 has 19 amino acids. V lost 0 bases, J lost 0 bases, and 18 bases lay in between. Germline CDR1 and CDR2: LGHNA and YSLEER. The CDR3 spells CASSQEWLAVGYSNQPQHF. The DNA of the CDR3 is TGCGCCAGCAGCCAAGAATGGTTAGCGGTAGGCTATAGCAATCAGCCCCAGCATTTT.